This TCR beta chain originates from a study of blood T cell repertoires in COVID-19. V was clipped by 4 bases and J by 4 bases, with 10 bases between them. CDR3 length: 13 residues. Germline V gene lookup returns CDR1 MNHEY and CDR2 SVGAGI. TCRdb's table, derived via immunoSEQ multiplex PCR, lists solely in-frame clones and lacks some. The table lists roughly 150,000 clones, around four fifths of them singletons. The chain is built from TRBV6-5 and TRBJ1-1; D gene uncertain. Sequenced input: peripheral blood. The clonotype comes from a man between 70 and 80 years old with acute or convalescent COVID-19. For the CDR3, the DNA is TGTGCCAGCAGTTCCGGAGGGATCACTGAAGCTTTCTTT. This gives the protein CASSSGGITEAFF.